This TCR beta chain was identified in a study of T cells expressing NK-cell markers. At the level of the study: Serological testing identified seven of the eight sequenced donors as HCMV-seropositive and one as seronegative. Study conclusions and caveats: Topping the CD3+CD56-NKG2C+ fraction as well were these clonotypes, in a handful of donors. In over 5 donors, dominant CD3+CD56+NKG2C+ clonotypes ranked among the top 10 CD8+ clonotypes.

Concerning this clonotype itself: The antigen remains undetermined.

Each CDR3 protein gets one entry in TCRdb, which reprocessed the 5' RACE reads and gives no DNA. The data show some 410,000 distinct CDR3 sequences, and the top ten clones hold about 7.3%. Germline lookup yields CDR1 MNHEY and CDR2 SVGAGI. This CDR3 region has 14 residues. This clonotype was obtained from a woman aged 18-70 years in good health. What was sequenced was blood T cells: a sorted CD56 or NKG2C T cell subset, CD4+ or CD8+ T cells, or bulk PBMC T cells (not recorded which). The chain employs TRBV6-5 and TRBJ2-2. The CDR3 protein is CASSYGFSAGELFF.